The present T cell receptor (beta chain) was sequenced within a study of a mutant IDH1 vaccine in newly diagnosed glioma. This sample's time point: week 5, during vaccination. Mutant IDH1 20-mer peptide, at 300 ug, made up each vaccine dose, with topical imiquimod. This clone appeared a single time. Its antigen is unknown. Data came from immunoSEQ multiplex PCR; TCRdb stores just in-frame clones and leaves some out. The table shows about 38,000 clones, with more than 80% occurring only once. This CDR3 has 12 residues. Germline assignment: CDR1 LNHNV and CDR2 YYDKDF (reference sequence). Between the trimmed V and J ends, which lost 4 bases and 7 bases, there was a span of 7 bases.

The gene calls are TRBV15 and TRBJ1-4; the D is unclear. Specimen: PBMCs, collected from a glioma patient whose treatment included an IDH1 peptide vaccine. The receptor was derived from a man aged 45-65 years with glioma. The CDR3 nucleotides read TGTGCCACCAGCACCCCTTCTGAAAAACTGTTTTTT. Its translation is CATSTPSEKLFF.